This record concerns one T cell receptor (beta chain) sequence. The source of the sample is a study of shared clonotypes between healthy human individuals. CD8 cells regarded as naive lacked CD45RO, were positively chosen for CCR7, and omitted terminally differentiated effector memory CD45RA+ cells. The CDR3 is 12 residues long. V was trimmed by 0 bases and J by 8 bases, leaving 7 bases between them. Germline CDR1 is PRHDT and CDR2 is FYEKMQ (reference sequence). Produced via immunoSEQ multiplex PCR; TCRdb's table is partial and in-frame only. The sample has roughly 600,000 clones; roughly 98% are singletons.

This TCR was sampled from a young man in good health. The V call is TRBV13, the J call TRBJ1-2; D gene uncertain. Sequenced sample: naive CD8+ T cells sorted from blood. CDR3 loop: CASSLGGLGYTF. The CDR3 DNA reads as TGTGCCAGCAGCTTAGGAGGGCTCGGCTACACCTTC.